A single sample gave rise to the 10 T cell receptor beta chains below, sequenced in a study of long-term antiretroviral therapy in people with HIV. immunoSEQ v3.0 was run at survey level. Sequencing used immunoSEQ multiplex PCR; TCRdb keeps in-frame clones, though not all of them. The table has around 30,000 clones, around 96% seen once. This material consisted of unsorted PBMCs, taken 6.5 to 6.6 years after starting antiretroviral therapy. The origin of the receptors is a man aged 25-45 years with HIV.

This clone was seen a few times. V usage is TRBV4-2 and J usage is TRBJ2-7; possibly TRBD1 or TRBD2 for D (5 bases each). Trimming left V 4 bases short and J 4 bases short, with 14 bases between. Germline V gives CDR1 LGHNA, CDR2 YNFKEQ. The CDR3 length is 14 residues. The DNA of the CDR3 is TGTGCCAGCAGCCCGTGGGACCGTGCGTACGAGCAGTACTTC. Its translation: CASSPWDRAYEQYF.

The chain employs TRBV5-6 and TRBJ2-3, with D perhaps matching TRBD1 or TRBD2 (6 bases each). Germline lookup yields CDR1 SGHDT and CDR2 YYEEEE. CDR3 size: 16 residues. The ends were cut back, 6 bases at V and 0 bases at J, with 17 bases in the middle. The CDR3 DNA reads TGTGCCAGCACCCCAAGGGGGAGGTCTAGCACAGATACGCAGTATTTT. This sequence encodes CASTPRGRSSTDTQYF. The variable domain in full, completed from reference TRBV5-6 and TRBJ2-3, reads DAGVTQSPTHLIKTRGQQVTLRCSPKSGHDTVSWYQQALGQGPQFIFQYYEEEERQRGNFPDRFSGHQFPNYSSELNVNALLLGDSALYLCASTPRGRSSTDTQYFGPGTRLTVL.

V gene TRBV10-3 combines with J gene TRBJ1-3, with TRBD1 matching 7 bases. CDR3 length equals 14 residues. The V segment lost 5 bases and the J segment 2 bases; nucleotides outside the gene matches: 3. From germline, CDR1 is ENHRY and CDR2 SYGVKD. CDR3 residues: CAISTGETGNTIYF. CDR3 coding DNA: TGTGCCATCAGTACAGGGGAAACTGGAAACACCATATATTTT.

The gene calls are TRBV5-6 and TRBJ2-1; 7 bases align to TRBD2. The CDR3 totals 14 residues. Germline lookup yields CDR1 SGHDT and CDR2 YYEEEE. The ends lost 5 bases at V and 10 bases at J; junction bases unmatched: 12. CDR3 amino acids: CASSPGTNLREQFF. The CDR3 nucleotides read TGTGCCAGCAGTCCAGGGACTAACCTCCGAGAGCAGTTCTTC. Supplemented by reference TRBV5-6 and TRBJ2-1, the full variable domain reads DAGVTQSPTHLIKTRGQQVTLRCSPKSGHDTVSWYQQALGQGPQFIFQYYEEEERQRGNFPDRFSGHQFPNYSSELNVNALLLGDSALYLCASSPGTNLREQFFGPGTRLTVL.

The J gene is TRBJ2-7, the V gene TRBV5-4; tentatively, D is TRBD1 (5 bases). The CDR3 spans 16 residues. V was pared by 0 bases and J by 0 bases, with 13 bases between. CDR1 is SGHNT, CDR2 YYREEE, per germline (reference sequence). This chain's CDR3 is CASSLDLADSSYEQYF. CDR3 DNA sequence: TGTGCCAGCAGCTTGGATTTGGCAGACAGCTCCTACGAGCAGTACTTC.

The chain is built from TRBV20-1 and TRBJ1-1; D might be TRBD1 (5 bases). The CDR3 consists of 11 residues. CDR1 is DFQATT and CDR2 is SNEGSKA in the germline V gene (reference sequence). Deletions cut 7 bases from V and 7 bases from J, with 13 bases between. The CDR3 DNA sequence: TGCAGTGTGACGGGGGGGAATGAAGCTTTCTTT. It is translated as CSVTGGNEAFF.

The genes are TRBV30 and TRBJ1-2, with TRBD1 identical over 7 bases. Per germline, CDR1 GTSNPN and CDR2 SVGIG (reference sequence). The length of the CDR3 is 14 residues. The V gene end was trimmed by 1 base and the J gene end by 8 bases; junction bases not matched to a gene: 10. Here the CDR3 reads CAWSAAGNRGGYTF. CDR3 DNA sequence: TGTGCCTGGAGTGCAGCAGGCAACAGGGGAGGCTACACCTTC.

The chain has TRBV29-1 and TRBJ1-4, with 9 bases fitting TRBD1. The CDR3 runs 13 residues. With V trimmed by 7 bases and J by 10 bases, 10 bases remained unmatched. Germline values: CDR1 SQVTM, CDR2 ANQGSEA. Here the CDR3 reads CSAAPGQGGKLFF. The CDR3 DNA reads TGCAGCGCCGCTCCGGGACAGGGCGGAAAACTGTTTTTT.

Only a few counts were recorded for this clone. V is TRBV7-2 and J is TRBJ2-7; D gene ambiguous. The CDR3 spans 14 residues. Germline loops: CDR1 SGHTA, CDR2 FQGNSA. Trimming removed 7 bases from V and 3 bases from J, with 16 bases in between. CDR3 sequence (DNA): TGTGCCAGCACCCCAGCCCTAGTGGACTACGAGCAGTACTTC. It is translated as CASTPALVDYEQYF. Filled out from reference TRBV7-2 and TRBJ2-7, the complete variable domain reads GAGVSQSPSNKVTEKGKDVELRCDPISGHTALYWYRQSLGQGLEFLIYFQGNSAPDKSGLPSDRFSAERTGGSVSTLTIQRTQQEDSAVYLCASTPALVDYEQYFGPGTRLTVT.

V usage is TRBV19 and J usage is TRBJ2-7; 7 nucleotides align to TRBD1. CDR3 size: 13 residues. The V gene's germline CDR1 is LNHDA and CDR2 SQIVND (reference sequence). Trimming took 3 bases from V and 6 from J; bases not matched to a gene: 5. CDR3 DNA: TGTGCCAGTAGTATCCTGGACAGGCGCGAGCAGTACTTC. Its protein is CASSILDRREQYF.